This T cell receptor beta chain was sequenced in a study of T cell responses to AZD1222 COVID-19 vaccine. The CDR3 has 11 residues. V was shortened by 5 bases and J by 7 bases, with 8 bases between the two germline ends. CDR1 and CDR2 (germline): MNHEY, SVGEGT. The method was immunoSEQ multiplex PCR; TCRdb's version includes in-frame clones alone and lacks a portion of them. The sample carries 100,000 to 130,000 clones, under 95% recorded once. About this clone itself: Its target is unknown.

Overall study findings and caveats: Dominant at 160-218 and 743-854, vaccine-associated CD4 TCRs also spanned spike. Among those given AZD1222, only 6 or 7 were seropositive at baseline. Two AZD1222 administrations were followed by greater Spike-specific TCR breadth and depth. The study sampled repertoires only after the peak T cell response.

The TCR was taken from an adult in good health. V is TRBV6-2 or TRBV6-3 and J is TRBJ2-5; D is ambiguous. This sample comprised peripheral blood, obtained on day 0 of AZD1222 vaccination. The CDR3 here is CASSLERTQYF. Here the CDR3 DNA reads TGTGCCAGCAGTCTCGAGCGGACCCAGTACTTC.